The 6 T cell receptor beta chains reported below all come from one sample, sequenced in a study of blood T cells in healthy people across ages. A sample-barcoded 5' primer and a J-beta primer mix were used in a second PCR of roughly 7 to 11 cycles. TCRdb used MiXCR to reprocess the 5' RACE reads, holding one entry per CDR3 protein. Altogether 660,000 or so distinct CDR3 sequences are present, roughly 53% being singletons, with the ten largest covering around 37%. Material for sequencing was blood. These receptors all come from a man in his 60s in good health.

This clonotype has just a few counts. The chain has TRBV10-3 and TRBJ2-4; D is unresolved. The end of the DNA aligns better with TRBJ2-7, so the J call may be wrong. CDR3 length: 12 residues. CDR1 ENHRY and CDR2 SYGVKD come from the germline V gene. The CDR3 spells CAISERSYEQYF. The CDR3 DNA sequence: TGTGCCATCAGTGAGAGGTCGTACGAGCAGTACTTC.

The chain uses TRBV14 and TRBJ1-4; 8 bases are a match to TRBD1. Germline trimming cut 1 base from V and 7 bases from J; bases unmatched to any gene: 2. The CDR3 runs to 14 residues. Germline V lookup: CDR1 SGHDN, CDR2 FVKESK. For the CDR3, the DNA is TGTGCCAGCAGCCAAGCGACAGGGGTTGAAAAACTGTTTTTT. It is translated as CASSQATGVEKLFF.

The genes are TRBV12-3 or TRBV12-4 and TRBJ2-5, with a tentative D call TRBD1 (6 bases). This CDR3 contains 15 residues. V lost 6 bases and J 2 bases, leaving 16 bases between the germline ends. The chain's CDR3 is CASSLFRDKQETQYF. DNA of the CDR3: TGTGCCAGCAGCCTCTTCCGGGACAAACAAGAGACCCAGTACTTC.

The chain couples TRBV7-2 to TRBJ2-5; D is perhaps TRBD1 or TRBD2 (5 bases each). Gene TRBJ2-7 matches the end of the DNA better, so the J call may be wrong. Germline CDR1 is SGHTA and CDR2 is FQGNSA. CDR3 length: 16 residues. DNA for the CDR3: TGTGCCAGCAGCTTAGCCGGGGCGTTGAGCTCCTACGAGCAGTACTTC. Encoded protein: CASSLAGALSSYEQYF.

The gene calls are TRBV7-2 and TRBJ2-1; 13 positions match TRBD2. Germline-derived CDR1 and CDR2 are SGHTA and FQGNSA. The ends lost 6 bases at V and 4 bases at J; junction bases unmatched: 6. The length of the CDR3 is 16 residues. The CDR3 DNA follows: TGTGCCAGCAGGACTAGCGGGGGGACGAGATACAATGAGCAGTTCTTC. Translation: CASRTSGGTRYNEQFF.

The genes are TRBV6-5 and TRBJ2-3, with a weak D call TRBD2 (6 bases). The CDR3 extends over 15 amino acids. Trimming cost V 6 bases and J 2 bases, with 15 bases left between them. The germline CDR1 and CDR2 sequences are MNHEY and SVGAGI. CDR3 bases: TGTGCCAGCAGGCGTGGGGGGACCTACACAGATACGCAGTATTTT. As protein: CASRRGGTYTDTQYF.